This TCR beta chain was captured in a study of T cell responses to AZD1222 COVID-19 vaccine. Study results and limitations: Donors were mostly white British, more females; clonal diversity possibly underestimated. Vaccine-associated CD4 TCRs ranged over spike, dominating at 160-218 and 743-854. Nearly half of spike-specific TCRs reportedly go after variant regions that carry no mutations.

V shed 4 bases and J shed 3 bases, with 9 bases lying between them. Germline CDR1 reads MDHEN; CDR2 reads SYDVKM. This CDR3 contains 13 residues. Remarks on this clone: Its antigen is still unknown.

Sequencing used immunoSEQ multiplex PCR; TCRdb keeps in-frame clones, though not all of them. The sample consists of about 140,000 clones, 92% of them appearing once. The sequenced sample was peripheral blood, obtained 28 days after the second AZD1222 dose. The chain has TRBV28 and TRBJ1-2; D unclear. This clonotype originated in an adult who received the AZD1222 COVID-19 vaccine. CDR3 amino acids: CASSSGPDYGYTF. The CDR3 DNA is TGTGCCAGCAGTTCCGGTCCGGACTATGGCTACACCTTC.